These 26 T cell receptor beta chains were sequenced from one sample in a study of T cells in Graves' hyperthyroidism and ophthalmopathy (dated by TCRdb to about 2019). The method behind the library was multiplex PCR. Sequencing instrument: Illumina HiSeq 2000. Amplification of TCR beta CDR3 regions was carried out from RNA transcripts. For the first round of RT-PCR on the TCR CDR3, the HTBI primer set was used together with the Qiagen OneStep RT-PCR kit. Using fastp at Q25 and MiXCR, TCRdb reprocessed the public reads and kept productive beta chains. Every distinct CDR3 protein forms one entry, paired with its most common genes and DNA. Recorded for this sample are 300,000 to 400,000 distinct CDR3 sequences; roughly 21% of them occurred a single time. The ten biggest clones cover over 45% of the sample. The sequenced sample was blood. The receptor source for this set is a woman aged 45-65 years with Graves' hyperthyroidism.

In this sample, this clonotype turned up a few times. V and J are TRBV30 and TRBJ2-1; no definite D call. V was clipped by 3 bases and J by 10 bases, with 10 bases between them. The CDR3 spans 11 residues. CDR1 and CDR2 from the germline V gene are GTSNPN and SVGIG (reference sequence). The DNA for the CDR3 is TGTGCCTGGAGAAGGGCCGCGGAGCAGTTCTTC. Its protein product is CAWRRAAEQFF.

This clonotype was detected many times. CDR3 DNA sequence: TGTGCCAGCAGTGAATCGGCTAACTATGGCTACACCTTC. Translating it yields CASSESANYGYTF. The chain joins TRBV6-1 to TRBJ1-2, with D uncertain. The CDR3 has 13 residues. Looked up from germline, CDR1 is MNHNS and CDR2 is SASEGT. The V end lost 2 bases, the J end lost 0 bases, and 4 bases lay between the germline ends.

The table lists this clonotype with a few counts. The chain recombines TRBV29-1 with TRBJ1-2, with 9 bases matching TRBD1. Germline V CDR1 and CDR2: SQVTM, ANQGSEA. The CDR3 loop spans 14 amino acids. The V segment lost 6 bases and the J segment 6 bases; nucleotides outside the gene matches: 11. In DNA, the CDR3 is TGCAGCGTCGATTCTTTGGGACAGGGAGATGGCTACACCTTC. Protein product: CSVDSLGQGDGYTF.

This clonotype was recorded many times. The gene calls are TRBV20-1 and TRBJ1-5; TRBD1 aligns across 7 bases. V trimming: 3 bases; J trimming: 4 bases; junction bases outside the gene matches: 3. Germline V CDR1 and CDR2: DFQATT, SNEGSKA (reference sequence). The CDR3 contains 13 residues. CDR3 nucleotides: TGCAGTGCTAGGAAACAGGGGAATCAGCCCCAGCATTTT. This codes for CSARKQGNQPQHF.

The genes are TRBV3-1 and TRBJ2-5, with D possibly called TRBD1 or TRBD2 (6 bases each). Germline-derived CDR1 and CDR2 are LGHDT and YNNKEL (reference sequence). Trimming pared 5 bases from V and 1 base from J, leaving 17 bases between. The length of the CDR3 is 16 residues. CDR3 sequence reads: CASSFSGGPPQETQYF. For the CDR3, the DNA is TGTGCCAGCAGCTTTTCTGGGGGGCCCCCCCAAGAGACCCAGTACTTC.

Notes on this clonotype: Lacking the conserved final phenylalanine or tryptophan, this CDR3 likely reflects a read error. The chain combines TRBV29-1 with TRBJ1-2; D is possibly TRBD1 (5 bases). This CDR3 contains 11 residues. Germline CDR1 and CDR2: SQVTM and ANQGSEA. The V end was cut by 4 bases, the J end by 8 bases, with 11 bases between. DNA for the CDR3: TGCAGCGTTGTCTCAGGGTTCGGCTACACCCTC. It yields the protein CSVVSGFGYTL.

This clonotype has more than one count but fewer than ten. The rearrangement uses TRBV30 and TRBJ2-7; D might be TRBD1 or TRBD2, each matching 5 bases. CDR1 GTSNPN and CDR2 SVGIG come from the germline V gene (reference sequence). This CDR3 region has 13 residues. V lost 7 bases, J lost 2 bases, and 15 bases lay in between. The CDR3, as DNA: TGTGCCTTTACAGTCGGGGCCACCTACGAGCAGTACTTC. Translation: CAFTVGATYEQYF.

The chain has TRBV7-9 and TRBJ2-3; D remains ambiguous. Germline V gene lookup returns CDR1 SEHNR and CDR2 FQNEAQ (reference sequence). This CDR3 has 16 amino acids. The germline V and J ends were trimmed by 4 bases and 1 base, with 15 bases remaining between them. The CDR3: CASSSPGRTGTDTQYF. The DNA of the CDR3 is TGTGCCAGCAGCTCCCCGGGCCGCACGGGCACAGATACGCAGTATTTT.

This clonotype appeared many times. V usage is TRBV6-1 and J usage is TRBJ2-4, with 7 bases aligning to TRBD2. Trimming took 4 bases from V and 6 from J; bases not matched to a gene: 9. Germline V gene data show CDR1 as MNHNS and CDR2 as SASEGT. The CDR3 runs 15 residues. CDR3 amino acids: CASSVPRASGNIQYF. Here the CDR3 DNA reads TGTGCCAGCAGTGTACCGAGGGCTAGCGGAAACATTCAGTACTTC.

The V call is TRBV5-1, the J call TRBJ2-1; 14 bases map to TRBD2. Trimming at V came to 0 bases and at J to 3 bases, leaving 5 bases not matched to a gene. This CDR3 is 18 amino acids long. In germline, CDR1 is SGHRS, CDR2 YFSETQ. The CDR3 DNA follows: TGCGCCAGCAGCTTGGCGGGACTAGCGGGAGTTAGCTACAATGAGCAGTTCTTC. Its translation: CASSLAGLAGVSYNEQFF. Using reference TRBV5-1 and TRBJ2-1 for the parts outside the CDR3, the full variable domain is KAGVTQTPRYLIKTRGQQVTLSCSPISGHRSVSWYQQTPGQGLQFLFEYFSETQRNKGNFPGRFSGRQFSNSRSEMNVSTLELGDSALYLCASSLAGLAGVSYNEQFFGPGTRLTVL.

The gene calls are TRBV7-6 and TRBJ2-7, with D perhaps being TRBD1 or TRBD2 (6 bases each). Germline values: CDR1 SGHVS, CDR2 FNYEAQ. There are 16 residues in the CDR3. V gave up 1 base and J gave up 2 bases, with 15 bases separating them. The CDR3 nucleotides read TGTGCCAGCAGCTTAGGAAGGGGGGACAAGCCCTACGAGCAGTACTTC. Translation gives CASSLGRGDKPYEQYF.

In this sample, this clonotype turned up many times. The chain combines TRBV27 with TRBJ2-1; D could derive from TRBD1 or TRBD2 (6 bases each). Germline CDR1 and CDR2: MNHEY and SMNVEV (reference sequence). The CDR3 runs to 13 residues. Between the trimmed V and J ends, which lost 4 bases and 9 bases, there was a span of 13 bases. The CDR3 spells CASSSGGRGEQFF. DNA of the CDR3: TGTGCCAGCAGTTCTGGGGGGCGCGGTGAGCAGTTCTTC.

The chain combines TRBV7-3 with TRBJ2-5, with D possibly TRBD1 on 5 matching bases. The V end lost 0 bases, the J end lost 5 bases, and 7 bases lay between the germline ends. There are 13 residues in the CDR3. Germline V gives CDR1 SGHTA, CDR2 FQGTGA. The CDR3 nucleotides read TGTGCCAGCAGCTTAACTGCAGGGGAGACCCAGTACTTC. Amino acids: CASSLTAGETQYF.

This clonotype appeared many times. The chain joins TRBV3-1 to TRBJ2-2; 8 bases are shared with TRBD1. Germline CDR1 LGHDT, CDR2 YNNKEL (reference sequence). CDR3 length equals 18 residues. The trim removed 1 base at V and 1 base at J, leaving 8 bases unmatched. The CDR3 loop reads CASSQAPGGIGNTGELFF. CDR3 bases: TGTGCCAGCAGCCAAGCGCCAGGGGGCATAGGGAACACCGGGGAGCTGTTTTTT.

This clonotype was seen a few times. The genes are TRBV5-1 and TRBJ1-1, with D uncertain. Germline CDR1 SGHRS, CDR2 YFSETQ. This CDR3 has 14 residues. V lost 0 bases to trimming and J lost 11 bases, with 17 bases between them. CDR3 DNA sequence: TGCGCCAGCAGCTTGGTACAGCTGCCCGATCTGGCTTTCTTT. Translated: CASSLVQLPDLAFF.

In its sample, this clonotype was seen many times. The chain has TRBV5-6 and TRBJ2-5; the D gene is possibly TRBD1 (5 bases). Trimming left V 3 bases short and J 2 bases short, with 8 bases between. Per germline, CDR1 SGHDT and CDR2 YYEEEE. This CDR3 comprises 13 residues. The DNA for the CDR3 is TGTGCCAGCAGCTACAGGATTCAAGAGACCCAGTACTTC. The encoded protein is CASSYRIQETQYF.

The V and J genes are TRBV12-3 or TRBV12-4 and TRBJ1-5; D may be TRBD1 (6 bases). The V gene lost 3 bases and the J gene lost 4 bases, with 13 bases spanning the gap. The CDR3 has 15 amino acids. CDR3 DNA: TGTGCCAGCAGTTTTGGGGGACATGAAAATCAGCCCCAGCATTTT. As protein: CASSFGGHENQPQHF.

This clonotype was counted between two and nine times. The gene calls are TRBV28 and TRBJ1-1; D call uncertain. This CDR3 region has 13 residues. Germline-derived CDR1 and CDR2 are MDHEN and SYDVKM. The germline V and J ends were trimmed by 7 bases and 1 base, with 10 bases remaining between them. The CDR3 reads CASTPSPNTEAFF. The DNA for the CDR3 is TGTGCCAGCACCCCCTCCCCGAACACTGAAGCTTTCTTT.

This clonotype appeared a few times. V and J are TRBV27 and TRBJ2-7, with TRBD1 matching 9 bases. This CDR3 has 16 amino acids. V shed 2 bases and J 4 bases; nucleotides not matched to a gene: 9. Looked up from germline, CDR1 is MNHEY and CDR2 is SMNVEV (reference sequence). The CDR3 DNA reads TGTGCCAGCAGTTTAGGGACAGGGTATTCGGCTTACGAGCAGTACTTC. Protein: CASSLGTGYSAYEQYF.

This clonotype was seen a handful of times. The chain is built from TRBV19 and TRBJ1-2; TRBD1 might be the D (6 bases). The ends were cut back, 4 bases at V and 3 bases at J, with 18 bases in the middle. Germline V CDR1 and CDR2: LNHDA, SQIVND (reference sequence). The CDR3 runs 16 residues. CDR3 in amino acids: CASSTRTDVLDYGYTF. CDR3 coding DNA: TGTGCCAGTAGTACCCGGACAGACGTGCTTGACTATGGCTACACCTTC. Looking up the rest from reference TRBV19 and TRBJ1-2 gives the full variable domain: DGGITQSPKYLFRKEGQNVTLSCEQNLNHDAMYWYRQDPGQGLRLIYYSQIVNDFQKGDIAEGYSVSREKKESFPLTVTSAQKNPTAFYLCASSTRTDVLDYGYTFGSGTRLTVV.

The chain combines TRBV12-3 or TRBV12-4 with TRBJ1-1, with 7 bases fitting TRBD1. With 6 bases clipped from V and 8 bases from J, the junction kept 12 bases outside the gene matches. The CDR3 totals 14 residues. For the CDR3, the DNA is TGTGCCAGCAGGGACGACAGGGTTATCGCAGAAGCTTTCTTT. Translated, it gives CASRDDRVIAEAFF.

This clonotype was observed many times. The rearrangement links TRBV20-1 to TRBJ1-5; the D gene is possibly TRBD1 (6 bases). The CDR3 runs 15 residues. The germline gives CDR1 DFQATT, CDR2 SNEGSKA (reference sequence). V was shortened by 4 bases and J by 7 bases, with 20 bases between the two germline ends. CDR3 in DNA: TGCAGTGCTACCCGGGACAACCCTGGATACCAGCCCCAGCATTTT. Translation gives CSATRDNPGYQPQHF.

The genes are TRBV11-2 and TRBJ2-5; 10 bases map to TRBD2. V gave up 4 bases and J gave up 5 bases; unmatched junction bases: 7. This CDR3 region has 15 residues. Germline lookup yields CDR1 SGHAT and CDR2 FQNNGV. The CDR3 coding sequence is TGTGCCAGCAGCTCGCTAGCGGGAGAGGGGGAGACCCAGTACTTC. Protein: CASSSLAGEGETQYF.

Ten or more counts support this clonotype. The genes are TRBV7-8 and TRBJ2-1; D tentatively fits TRBD1 or TRBD2 (5 bases each). The CDR3 sequence is 16 residues long. Trimming took 0 bases from V and 1 from J, leaving 10 bases between them. CDR1 and CDR2 from the germline V gene are SGHVS and FQNEAQ. DNA of the CDR3: TGTGCCAGCAGCTTAGCGACAGCGGCTTCCTACAATGAGCAGTTCTTC. It is translated as CASSLATAASYNEQFF.

This clonotype was picked up many times. The V and J genes are TRBV29-1 and TRBJ1-1; D remains unclear. Germline V gives CDR1 SQVTM, CDR2 ANQGSEA. This CDR3 is built from 14 residues. V was shortened by 5 bases and J by 0 bases, with 13 bases between the two germline ends. The CDR3 sequence: CSVSLGGMNTEAFF. The CDR3 DNA reads TGCAGCGTTTCCCTGGGAGGGATGAACACTGAAGCTTTCTTT.

This chain joins TRBV20-1 and TRBJ1-2; no reliable D call. Trimming took off 1 base at V and 0 bases at J, with 6 bases between the two ends. CDR3 size: 13 residues. CDR1 DFQATT and CDR2 SNEGSKA come from the germline V gene (reference sequence). CDR3 loop: CSARGVSNYGYTF. Written as DNA, the CDR3 is TGCAGTGCTAGAGGGGTCTCTAACTATGGCTACACCTTC.